A selection of T cell receptor beta chains follows, all from one sample in a study of early T cells in non-severe SARS-CoV-2 infection. TCRdb used MiXCR to reprocess the 5' RACE reads, holding one entry per CDR3 protein. The sample has more than 95,000 distinct CDR3 sequences; 8% to 13% are singletons. Sample: whole blood, taken at baseline. The source is an adult who was a healthcare worker with PCR-confirmed SARS-CoV-2 infection or an uninfected control (not recorded which). The CDR3 runs from the conserved cysteine through the conserved F or W. The order of the fields is clone size, V gene, J gene, D gene, CDR3 protein, CDR3 DNA. D genes are given only for firm matches. For some rows the clone size is stated as once, few or many, or as a class when expanded; others skip it.

abundance: -; v_gene: TRBV28; j_gene: TRBJ2-3; d_gene: TRBD1; CDR3aa: CASSWTGRTDTQYF; CDR3nt: TGTGCCAGCAGTTGGACAGGGAGGACAGATACGCAGTATTTT
abundance: -; v_gene: TRBV6-1; j_gene: TRBJ1-5; d_gene: -; CDR3aa: CASRGRQIYQPQHF; CDR3nt: TGTGCCAGCAGGGGTCGACAGATTTATCAGCCCCAGCATTTT
abundance: few; v_gene: TRBV11-2; j_gene: TRBJ2-4; d_gene: TRBD2; CDR3aa: CASSLELAGGVDIQYF; CDR3nt: TGTGCCAGCAGCTTAGAGCTAGCGGGAGGGGTTGACATTCAGTACTTC
abundance: many; v_gene: TRBV29-1; j_gene: TRBJ2-1; d_gene: TRBD2; CDR3aa: CSVETLAGEGSYNEQFF; CDR3nt: TGCAGCGTTGAAACTCTAGCGGGAGAAGGCTCCTACAATGAGCAGTTCTTC
abundance: -; v_gene: TRBV20-1; j_gene: TRBJ2-3; d_gene: -; CDR3aa: CSASPADTQYF; CDR3nt: TGCAGTGCTAGCCCCGCAGATACGCAGTATTTT
abundance: many; v_gene: TRBV19; j_gene: TRBJ1-2; d_gene: -; CDR3aa: CASSIAGVSYGYTF; CDR3nt: TGTGCCAGTAGTATCGCAGGGGTCTCCTATGGCTACACCTTC
abundance: few; v_gene: TRBV12-3/TRBV12-4; j_gene: TRBJ1-2; d_gene: TRBD1; CDR3aa: CASSRQGDYGYTF; CDR3nt: TGTGCCAGCAGCCGACAGGGAGACTATGGCTACACCTTC
abundance: many; v_gene: TRBV20-1; j_gene: TRBJ2-1; d_gene: TRBD2; CDR3aa: CSAPRGLAGGHYNEQFF; CDR3nt: TGCAGTGCCCCCCGGGGTCTAGCGGGAGGCCACTACAATGAGCAGTTCTTC
abundance: -; v_gene: TRBV5-1; j_gene: TRBJ2-7; d_gene: -; CDR3aa: CASSLDGIWGEQYF; CDR3nt: TGCGCCAGCAGCTTGGATGGGATCTGGGGAGAGCAGTACTTC
abundance: few; v_gene: TRBV9; j_gene: TRBJ2-7; d_gene: -; CDR3aa: CASSVEGNEQYF; CDR3nt: TGTGCCAGCAGCGTAGAAGGGAACGAGCAGTACTTC
abundance: -; v_gene: TRBV18; j_gene: TRBJ1-1; d_gene: -; CDR3aa: CASSLSMGLLNTEAFF; CDR3nt: TGTGCCAGCTCACTTTCCATGGGACTGTTGAACACTGAAGCTTTCTTT
abundance: many; v_gene: TRBV2; j_gene: TRBJ2-3; d_gene: -; CDR3aa: CASSAKDTQYF; CDR3nt: TGTGCCAGCAGCGCGAAAGATACGCAGTATTTT
abundance: -; v_gene: TRBV21-1; j_gene: TRBJ2-3; d_gene: -; CDR3aa: CASSKANNTDTQYF; CDR3nt: TGTGCCAGCAGCAAAGCCAATAACACAGATACGCAGTATTTT
abundance: many; v_gene: TRBV18; j_gene: TRBJ2-7; d_gene: TRBD1; CDR3aa: CASSFDRGYEQYF; CDR3nt: TGTGCCAGCTCGTTCGACAGGGGATACGAGCAGTACTTC
abundance: many; v_gene: TRBV20-1; j_gene: TRBJ2-1; d_gene: -; CDR3aa: CSARGVASRFNEQFF; CDR3nt: TGCAGTGCTAGGGGGGTCGCTAGTAGGTTCAATGAGCAGTTCTTC
abundance: few; v_gene: TRBV6-2/TRBV6-3; j_gene: TRBJ2-7; d_gene: -; CDR3aa: CASSSDIYEQYF; CDR3nt: TGTGCCAGCAGTTCTGACATCTACGAGCAGTACTTC
abundance: few; v_gene: TRBV29-1; j_gene: TRBJ1-1; d_gene: TRBD1; CDR3aa: CSVCRGETEAFF; CDR3nt: TGCAGCGTTTGCAGGGGGGAGACTGAAGCTTTCTTT
abundance: -; v_gene: TRBV4-2; j_gene: TRBJ1-3; d_gene: -; CDR3aa: CASSQDPEENTIYF; CDR3nt: TGTGCCAGCAGCCAAGATCCAGAAGAAAACACCATATATTTT